The 6 T cell receptor beta chains listed next were all sequenced from one sample in a study of blood T cell repertoires in COVID-19. Assay used: immunoSEQ multiplex PCR; TCRdb lists only in-frame clones, some missing. This table holds about 200,000 clones, roughly 84% found once. Sequencing was done on a sample of peripheral blood. These receptor sequences come from a woman older than 75 with acute or convalescent COVID-19.

V is TRBV4-3 and J is TRBJ1-2; D may be TRBD1 (6 bases). Trimming took 4 bases from V and 7 from J, leaving 16 bases between them. The CDR3 has 14 amino acids. Germline V lookup: CDR1 LGHNA, CDR2 YSLEER. CDR3 bases: TGCGCCAGCAGCCTTGAGGGGGGGTACGGTGGCTACACCTTC. Its protein product is CASSLEGGYGGYTF.

This chain connects TRBV27 to TRBJ2-1, with 10 nucleotides matching TRBD2. The CDR3 runs 16 residues. V lost 4 bases to trimming and J lost 2 bases; unmatched junction nucleotides: 5. CDR1 is MNHEY and CDR2 is SMNVEV in the germline V gene (reference sequence). Here the CDR3 DNA reads TGTGCCAGCAGTTGGGCTAGCGGGAGCCCCTACAATGAGCAGTTCTTC. Residues: CASSWASGSPYNEQFF.

This sequence joins TRBV11-2 and TRBJ1-4; D remains unclear. The germline CDR1 and CDR2 sequences are SGHAT and FQNNGV. Trimming stripped 3 bases from V and 0 bases from J, with 11 bases between. The CDR3 spans 16 residues. DNA for the CDR3: TGTGCCAGCAGCTTGAAATCCCGCGCAACTAATGAAAAACTGTTTTTT. This codes for CASSLKSRATNEKLFF.

This clone has only a few counts. V is TRBV30 and J is TRBJ1-6; a possible D gene is TRBD1 (6 bases). Germline V CDR1 and CDR2: GTSNPN, SVGIG (reference sequence). The germline V and J ends were trimmed by 4 bases and 4 bases, with 8 bases remaining between them. The CDR3 contains 13 residues. CDR3 sequence: CAWNGQYNSPLHF. In nucleotides, the CDR3 is TGTGCCTGGAACGGACAGTATAATTCACCCCTCCACTTT. The full variable domain, rest sourced from reference TRBV30 and TRBJ1-6, is SQTIHQWPATLVQPVGSPLSLECTVEGTSNPNLYWYRQAAGRGLQLLFYSVGIGQISSEVPQNLSASRPQDRQFILSSKKLLLSDSGFYLCAWNGQYNSPLHFGNGTRLTVT.

This clone appeared a single time. This sequence joins TRBV7-9 and TRBJ2-5; possible D gene TRBD2, 7 bases. The germline gives CDR1 SEHNR, CDR2 FQNEAQ (reference sequence). The length of the CDR3 is 17 residues. Trimming cost V 4 bases and J 2 bases, with 20 bases left between them. CDR3 sequence: CASSSRGGGGLQETQYF. In nucleotides, the CDR3 is TGTGCCAGCAGCTCCCGGGGTGGCGGGGGCCTTCAAGAGACCCAGTACTTC.

The V and J genes are TRBV9 and TRBJ2-5; TRBD1 is a possible D gene (5 bases). CDR3 length: 15 residues. CDR1 SGDLS and CDR2 YYNGEE come from the germline V gene. The V end lost 3 bases, the J end lost 5 bases, and 17 bases lay between the germline ends. In DNA form, the CDR3 reads TGTGCCAGCAGCGCCCATGCTGGGGCGGCGGAGACCCAGTACTTC. Translating gives CASSAHAGAAETQYF.